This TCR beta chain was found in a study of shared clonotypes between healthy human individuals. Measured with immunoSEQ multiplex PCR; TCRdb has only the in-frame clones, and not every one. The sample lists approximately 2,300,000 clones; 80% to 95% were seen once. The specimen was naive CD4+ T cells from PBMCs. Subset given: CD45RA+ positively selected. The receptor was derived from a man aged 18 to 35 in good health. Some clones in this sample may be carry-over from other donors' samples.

The CDR3 nucleotides are TGTGCCAGCAGCAAATCCCCCCTCAAACCATACAATGAGCAGTTCTTC. Protein sequence: CASSKSPLKPYNEQFF. V is TRBV21-1 and J is TRBJ2-1. TRBV21-1 has pseudogene status. This CDR3 region has 16 residues.